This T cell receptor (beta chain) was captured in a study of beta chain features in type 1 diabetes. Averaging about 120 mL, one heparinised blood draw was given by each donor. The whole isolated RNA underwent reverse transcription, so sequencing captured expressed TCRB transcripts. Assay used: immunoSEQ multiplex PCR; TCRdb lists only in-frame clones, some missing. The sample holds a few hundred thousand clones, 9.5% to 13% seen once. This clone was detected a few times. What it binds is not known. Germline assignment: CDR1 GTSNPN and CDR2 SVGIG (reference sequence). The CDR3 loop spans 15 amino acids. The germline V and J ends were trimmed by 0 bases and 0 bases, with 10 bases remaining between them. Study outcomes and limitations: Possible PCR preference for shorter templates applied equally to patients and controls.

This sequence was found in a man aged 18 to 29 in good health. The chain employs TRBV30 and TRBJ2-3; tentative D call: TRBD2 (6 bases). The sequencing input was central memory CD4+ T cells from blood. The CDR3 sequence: CAWSVLAASTDTQYF. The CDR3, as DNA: TGTGCCTGGAGTGTACTAGCAGCTAGCACAGATACGCAGTATTTT.